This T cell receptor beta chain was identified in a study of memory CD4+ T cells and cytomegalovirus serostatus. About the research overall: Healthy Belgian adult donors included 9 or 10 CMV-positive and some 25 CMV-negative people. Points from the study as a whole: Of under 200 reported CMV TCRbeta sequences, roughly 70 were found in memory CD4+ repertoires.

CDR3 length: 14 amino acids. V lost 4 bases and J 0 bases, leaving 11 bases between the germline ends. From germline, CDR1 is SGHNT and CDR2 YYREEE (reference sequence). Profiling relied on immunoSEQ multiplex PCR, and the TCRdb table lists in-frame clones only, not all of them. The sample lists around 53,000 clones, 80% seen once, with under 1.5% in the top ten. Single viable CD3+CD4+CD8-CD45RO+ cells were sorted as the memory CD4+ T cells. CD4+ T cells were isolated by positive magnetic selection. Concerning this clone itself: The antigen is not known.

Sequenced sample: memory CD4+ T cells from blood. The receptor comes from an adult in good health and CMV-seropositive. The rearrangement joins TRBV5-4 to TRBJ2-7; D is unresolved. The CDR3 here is CASSHGRSSYEQYF. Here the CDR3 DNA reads TGTGCCAGCAGCCATGGCCGGAGCTCCTACGAGCAGTACTTC.